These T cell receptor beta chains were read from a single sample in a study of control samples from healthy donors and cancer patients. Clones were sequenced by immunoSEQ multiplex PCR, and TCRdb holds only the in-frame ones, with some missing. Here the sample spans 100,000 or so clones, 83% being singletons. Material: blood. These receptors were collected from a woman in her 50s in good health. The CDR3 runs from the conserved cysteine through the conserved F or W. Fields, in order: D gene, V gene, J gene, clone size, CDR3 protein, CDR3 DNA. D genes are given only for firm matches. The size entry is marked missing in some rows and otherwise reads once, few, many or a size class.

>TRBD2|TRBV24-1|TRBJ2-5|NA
CATSDLGTSGDPGTQYF
TGTGCCACCAGTGACCTTGGGACTAGCGGGGACCCAGGGACCCAGTACTTC
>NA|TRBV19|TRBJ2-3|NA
CASSIDRRTEDTQYF
TGTGCCAGTAGTATAGATCGTCGGACAGAAGATACGCAGTATTTT
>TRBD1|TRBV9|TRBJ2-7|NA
CASSQTGGSHEQYF
TGTGCCAGCAGTCAGACAGGGGGCTCCCACGAGCAGTACTTC
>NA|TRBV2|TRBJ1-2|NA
CASSEPGRTF
TGTGCCAGCAGTGAACCAGGCCGCACCTTC
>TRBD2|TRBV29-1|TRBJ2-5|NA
CSVSGGMYQETQYF
TGCAGCGTTAGCGGGGGAATGTACCAAGAGACCCAGTACTTC
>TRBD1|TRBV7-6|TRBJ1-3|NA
CASSLGKTGVGNTIYF
TGTGCCAGCAGCTTAGGGAAAACAGGGGTCGGAAACACCATATATTTT
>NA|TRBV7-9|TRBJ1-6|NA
CASSFNRDNSPLHF
TGTGCCAGCAGCTTTAACAGGGATAATTCACCCCTCCACTTT
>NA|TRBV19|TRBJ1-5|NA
CASSSEYQPQHF
TGTGCCAGTAGCAGTGAATATCAGCCCCAGCATTTT
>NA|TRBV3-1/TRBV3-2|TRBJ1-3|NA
CASSQDRRDSGNTIYF
TGTGCCAGCAGCCAAGATAGGCGAGACTCTGGAAACACCATATATTTT
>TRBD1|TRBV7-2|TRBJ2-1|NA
CASSLGNRGNEQFF
TGTGCCAGCAGCTTAGGTAACAGGGGGAATGAGCAGTTCTTC
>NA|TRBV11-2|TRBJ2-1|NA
CASSFLVGAPYNEQFF
TGTGCCAGCAGCTTCTTGGTGGGGGCCCCCTACAATGAGCAGTTCTTC
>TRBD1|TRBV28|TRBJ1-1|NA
CASSSGGAVVAFF
TGTGCCAGCAGTTCAGGGGGCGCAGTCGTAGCTTTCTTT
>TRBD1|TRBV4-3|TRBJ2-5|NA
CASSQQTGGSGQYF
TGCGCCAGCAGCCAACAGACAGGGGGTTCAGGCCAGTACTTC
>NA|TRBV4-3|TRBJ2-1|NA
CASSQDRGGNEQFF
TGCGCCAGCAGCCAAGATAGAGGGGGCAATGAGCAGTTCTTC
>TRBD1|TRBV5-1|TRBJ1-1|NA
CASSEKQGVNTEAFF
TGCGCCAGCAGCGAAAAACAGGGGGTGAACACTGAAGCTTTCTTT
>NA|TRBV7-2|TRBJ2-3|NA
CASSLGASGSDTQYF
TGTGCCAGCAGCTTGGGGGCTAGCGGCTCAGATACGCAGTATTTT
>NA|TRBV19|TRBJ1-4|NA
CASSPSRQTNEKLFF
TGTGCCAGTAGCCCCTCACGACAGACTAATGAAAAACTGTTTTTT
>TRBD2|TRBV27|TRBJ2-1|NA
CASSPGLATYNEQFF
TGTGCCAGCAGTCCCGGACTAGCGACCTACAATGAGCAGTTCTTC
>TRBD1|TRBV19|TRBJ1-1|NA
CASSATGVAEAFF
TGTGCCAGTAGCGCGACAGGGGTGGCTGAAGCTTTCTTT
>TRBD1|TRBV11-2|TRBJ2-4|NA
CASSLAITGVAKNIQYF
TGTGCCAGCAGCTTAGCTATCACAGGGGTTGCCAAAAACATTCAGTACTTC
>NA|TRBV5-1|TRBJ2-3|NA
CASSLAFQSIASTDTQYF
TGCGCCAGCAGCTTGGCCTTTCAGTCAATTGCTAGCACAGATACGCAGTATTTT
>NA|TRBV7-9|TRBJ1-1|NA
CASSLASRVPMNTEAFF
TGTGCCAGCAGCTTAGCGAGCAGGGTACCTATGAACACTGAAGCTTTCTTT
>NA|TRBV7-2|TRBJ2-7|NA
CASSNPGPFYEQYF
TGTGCCAGCAGCAATCCCGGGCCCTTCTACGAGCAGTACTTC
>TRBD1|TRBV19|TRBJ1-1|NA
CATTTGVNPNTEAFF
TGTGCCACAACCACAGGGGTTAACCCGAACACTGAAGCTTTCTTT
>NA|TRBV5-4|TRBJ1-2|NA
CASSLDREYGYTF
TGTGCCAGCAGCTTGGACAGGGAATATGGCTACACCTTC
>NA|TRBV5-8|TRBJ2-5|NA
CASSSKQGTQYF
TGTGCCAGCAGCTCCAAACAGGGAACCCAGTACTTC
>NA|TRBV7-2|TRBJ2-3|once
CASSLGMDADTQYF
TGTGCCAGCAGCTTAGGGATGGACGCAGATACGCAGTATTTT
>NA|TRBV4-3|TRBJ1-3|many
CASSQDAGALNTIYF
TGCGCCAGCAGCCAAGATGCAGGAGCCCTAAACACCATATATTTT
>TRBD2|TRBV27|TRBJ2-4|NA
CATRVAGGGNIQYF
TGTGCCACCAGGGTAGCGGGAGGGGGAAACATTCAGTACTTC
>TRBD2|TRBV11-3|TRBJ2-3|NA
CASSPRSGTSTDTQYF
TGTGCCAGCAGCCCCCGAAGCGGGACTAGCACAGATACGCAGTATTTT
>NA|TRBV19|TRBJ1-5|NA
CASRGRQSNQPQHF
TGTGCCAGCCGTGGACGGCAAAGCAATCAGCCCCAGCATTTT
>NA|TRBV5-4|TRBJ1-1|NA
CASSLVGGRTEAFF
TGTGCCAGCAGCTTGGTGGGGGGAAGGACTGAAGCTTTCTTT
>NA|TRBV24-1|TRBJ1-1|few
CATSPSEAFF
TGTGCCACCAGCCCCTCTGAAGCTTTCTTT